These T cell receptor beta chains were read from a single sample in a study of T cell responses to AZD1222 COVID-19 vaccine. Libraries were prepared by immunoSEQ multiplex PCR; TCRdb keeps only in-frame clonotypes and omits some of them. Of approximately 70,000 clones in the sample, around 80% were seen once. Source: peripheral blood, taken 28 days after the second AZD1222 dose. These receptors were collected from an adult who received the AZD1222 COVID-19 vaccine. Both conserved end residues are part of each CDR3. The D gene is left open where the match is weak. Rows give clone size only sometimes, using once, few, many, or a class for an expanded clone.

D gene: -
J gene: TRBJ2-7
clone size: -
V gene: TRBV3-1/TRBV3-2
CDR3 length: 13
CDR3 DNA: TGTGCCAGCACTGGGAATCGAGGGTACGAGCAGTACTTC
CDR3 protein: CASTGNRGYEQYF

D gene: -
J gene: TRBJ1-1
clone size: -
V gene: TRBV3-1/TRBV3-2
CDR3 length: 12
CDR3 DNA: TGTGCCAGCAGCCACTATTCCACTGAAGCTTTCTTT
CDR3 protein: CASSHYSTEAFF

D gene: -
J gene: TRBJ1-2
clone size: -
V gene: TRBV5-1
CDR3 length: 14
CDR3 DNA: TGCGCCAGCAGCTCCTCAGGGGTGTGGGGTGGCTACACCTTC
CDR3 protein: CASSSSGVWGGYTF

D gene: TRBD1
J gene: TRBJ1-1
clone size: -
V gene: TRBV19
CDR3 length: 15
CDR3 DNA: TGTGCCAGTAGTCCAGACAGGGGGCGAGGGACTGAAGCTTTCTTT
CDR3 protein: CASSPDRGRGTEAFF

D gene: -
J gene: TRBJ1-2
clone size: few
V gene: TRBV28
CDR3 length: 14
CDR3 DNA: TGTGCCAGCAGTTTAAGGTCGTATAACTATGGCTACACCTTC
CDR3 protein: CASSLRSYNYGYTF

D gene: -
J gene: TRBJ2-5
clone size: -
V gene: TRBV6-2/TRBV6-3
CDR3 length: 14
CDR3 DNA: TGTGCCAGCAGTTACTCGATGGGGGAAGAGACCCAGTACTTC
CDR3 protein: CASSYSMGEETQYF

D gene: -
J gene: TRBJ1-6
clone size: -
V gene: TRBV6-4
CDR3 length: 14
CDR3 DNA: TGTGCCAGCAGTGTTGGGGGCCCGAATTCACCCCTCCACTTT
CDR3 protein: CASSVGGPNSPLHF

D gene: -
J gene: TRBJ2-1
clone size: -
V gene: TRBV9
CDR3 length: 12
CDR3 DNA: TGTGCCAGCAACAGGGAGGGGAATGAGCAGTTCTTC
CDR3 protein: CASNREGNEQFF

D gene: -
J gene: TRBJ1-5
clone size: -
V gene: TRBV19
CDR3 length: 13
CDR3 DNA: TGTGCCAGTAGTATAGTTGGGTACCAGCCCCAGCATTTT
CDR3 protein: CASSIVGYQPQHF

D gene: -
J gene: TRBJ1-1
clone size: few
V gene: TRBV30
CDR3 length: 13
CDR3 DNA: TGTGCCTATACACAGGGATGGAACACTGAAGCTTTCTTT
CDR3 protein: CAYTQGWNTEAFF

D gene: -
J gene: TRBJ2-3
clone size: -
V gene: TRBV7-8
CDR3 length: 15
CDR3 DNA: TGTGCCAGCAGCTTTCGGGGGGCAGGCACAGATACGCAGTATTTT
CDR3 protein: CASSFRGAGTDTQYF

D gene: -
J gene: TRBJ1-4
clone size: -
V gene: TRBV18
CDR3 length: 14
CDR3 DNA: TGTGCCAGCTCACCGGGAGTTTCTAATGAAAAACTGTTTTTT
CDR3 protein: CASSPGVSNEKLFF

D gene: -
J gene: TRBJ2-7
clone size: -
V gene: TRBV7-8
CDR3 length: 15
CDR3 DNA: TGTGCCAGCAGCTTAGGGTCGGGTTTCTCCTACGAGCAGTACTTC
CDR3 protein: CASSLGSGFSYEQYF

D gene: -
J gene: TRBJ1-1
clone size: few
V gene: TRBV20-1
CDR3 length: 11
CDR3 DNA: TGCAGTGTAGTCCGGCCAAGTGGCTCGGAATTT
CDR3 protein: CSVVRPSGSEF

D gene: -
J gene: TRBJ2-3
clone size: -
V gene: TRBV19
CDR3 length: 13
CDR3 DNA: TGTGCCAGTAGTATTCCTAGTAGGGATACGCAGTATTTT
CDR3 protein: CASSIPSRDTQYF

D gene: -
J gene: TRBJ2-3
clone size: -
V gene: TRBV5-1
CDR3 length: 17
CDR3 DNA: TGCGCCAGCAGCTTGGGGGCTGCCAAGACTAGCACAGATACGCAGTATTTT
CDR3 protein: CASSLGAAKTSTDTQYF

D gene: -
J gene: TRBJ2-1
clone size: medium-sized
V gene: TRBV27
CDR3 length: 15
CDR3 DNA: TGTGCCAGCAGTTTGGACGGGGGTGTTTACAATGAGCAGTTCTTC
CDR3 protein: CASSLDGGVYNEQFF

D gene: -
J gene: TRBJ1-2
clone size: -
V gene: TRBV28
CDR3 length: 12
CDR3 DNA: TGTGCCAGCAGTTCCTCTCCCTATGGCTACACCTTC
CDR3 protein: CASSSSPYGYTF